This T cell receptor (beta chain) was recovered during a study of shared clonotypes between healthy human individuals. The study's findings and limits: The study drew on few donors, limiting represented genetic and exposure-history diversity.

CDR1 and CDR2 from the germline V gene are SEHNR and FQNEAQ (reference sequence). Losses at the gene ends were 7 bases for V and 4 bases for J; bases not matched to a gene: 11. The CDR3 runs to 15 residues. Produced via immunoSEQ multiplex PCR; TCRdb's table is partial and in-frame only. The table lists about 480,000 clones, 75% to 80% of them singletons, with around 13% in the top ten. In its sample, this clone was seen a few times. The antigen is unknown. What was sequenced was PBMCs. The receptor was derived from a woman aged 40 to 50 in good health. Some clones in this sample may be carry-over from other donors' samples. The V and J genes are TRBV7-9 and TRBJ1-1; 8 nucleotides line up with TRBD1. CDR3 sequence reads: CASITRGQGVTEAFF. In DNA form, the CDR3 reads TGTGCCAGCATCACTAGAGGACAGGGTGTCACTGAAGCTTTCTTT.